Presented here are 18 T cell receptor beta chains from one specimen sequenced in a study of cytomegalovirus exposure and HLA in healthy donors. PCR involved 60 Vbeta and 13 Jbeta primers. Data came from immunoSEQ multiplex PCR; TCRdb stores just in-frame clones and leaves some out. The sample gives roughly 120,000 clones, about 16% of which show up once; 1.5% to 2% is in the top ten. Material for sequencing was PBMCs. The receptors shown here come from a woman between 18 and 29 years old in good health and CMV-seronegative.

The chain joins TRBV5-6 to TRBJ1-6, with D uncertain. CDR1 and CDR2 (germline): SGHDT, YYEEEE. There are 14 residues in the CDR3. Deletions cut 0 bases from V and 8 bases from J, with 9 bases between. CDR3: CASSLERGYSPLHF. The DNA for the CDR3 is TGTGCCAGCAGCTTGGAACGCGGTTATTCACCCCTCCACTTT.

This clone was counted only a few times. The chain joins TRBV9 to TRBJ2-1; 7 bases are shared with TRBD2. The V segment lost 3 bases and the J segment 6 bases; nucleotides outside the gene matches: 6. The CDR3 consists of 14 residues. Germline V CDR1 and CDR2: SGDLS, YYNGEE. CDR3 residues: CASSARLAFNEQFF. The CDR3 DNA reads as TGTGCCAGCAGCGCCAGACTAGCCTTCAATGAGCAGTTCTTC.

The V and J genes are TRBV10-3 and TRBJ1-1, with unresolved D. Trimming removed 5 bases at V and 1 base at J, with 2 bases between. The length of the CDR3 is 11 residues. CDR1 is ENHRY and CDR2 is SYGVKD in the germline V gene. The CDR3: CAISQNTEAFF. DNA of the CDR3: TGTGCCATCAGTCAGAACACTGAAGCTTTCTTT.

The table lists this clone with a few counts. The J gene is TRBJ1-1, the V gene TRBV5-1; D gene unclear. This CDR3 has 14 amino acids. Trimming stripped 0 bases from V and 3 bases from J, with 9 bases between. Germline-derived CDR1 and CDR2 are SGHRS and YFSETQ. The CDR3 protein is CASSLAGIDTEAFF. CDR3 DNA: TGCGCCAGCAGCTTGGCGGGGATTGACACTGAAGCTTTCTTT.

V gene TRBV27 combines with J gene TRBJ2-2, with 8 bases matching TRBD2. Germline CDR1 is MNHEY and CDR2 is SMNVEV (reference sequence). J was trimmed by 6 bases and V by 4 bases; bases with no gene match: 7. The length of the CDR3 is 15 residues. The CDR3 DNA sequence: TGTGCCAGCAGTTCAAGGACTAGCCCGGCCGGGGAGCTGTTTTTT. It translates to CASSSRTSPAGELFF.

This clone was counted only a few times. In DNA, the CDR3 is TGTGCCAGCAGTGATACTAGCGGGAGGGCCTGGCAGTACTTC. Protein sequence: CASSDTSGRAWQYF. The chain carries TRBV27 and TRBJ2-7, with TRBD2 matching over 13 bases. The germline gives CDR1 MNHEY, CDR2 SMNVEV (reference sequence). The V and J ends lost 5 bases and 9 bases, in that order; junction bases with no gene match: 7. This CDR3 spans 14 amino acids.

The CDR3 loop reads CASSDRDRGPAEAFF. The DNA of the CDR3 is TGTGCCAGCAGCGACCGGGACAGGGGGCCGGCTGAAGCTTTCTTT. The chain uses TRBV21-1 and TRBJ1-1; the D call TRBD1 from the table was never checked on the DNA. TRBV21-1 is given as a pseudogene. The CDR3 is 15 amino acids.

In this sample, this clone turned up a few times. The CDR3 bases are TGTGCCAGCAGCTCCCTCCTCCCTTTCGTGAACACCGGGGAGCTGTTTTTT. It translates to CASSSLLPFVNTGELFF. V is TRBV7-3 and J is TRBJ2-2; D uncertain. This CDR3 has 17 amino acids. Trimming took 4 bases from V and 1 from J, leaving 16 bases between them. CDR1 and CDR2 (germline): SGHTA, FQGTGA.

V and J are TRBV7-3 and TRBJ2-3; TRBD2 matches 13 bases. The CDR3 has 15 residues. V shed 3 bases, J shed 5 bases, and the junction held 2 bases outside the gene matches. Germline V gene lookup returns CDR1 SGHTA and CDR2 FQGTGA. CDR3 coding DNA: TGTGCCAGCAGCTTTACTAGCGGGAGGGGAGATACGCAGTATTTT. Its protein is CASSFTSGRGDTQYF.

This clone was seen only a few times. The chain links TRBV6-1 to TRBJ1-3, with 7 bases identical to TRBD1. This CDR3 comprises 15 residues. Germline V gene data show CDR1 as MNHNS and CDR2 as SASEGT. The ends lost 7 bases at V and 4 bases at J; junction bases unmatched: 10. CDR3 region: CASTPTGTDGNTIYF. Here the CDR3 DNA reads TGTGCCAGCACTCCCACAGGGACAGACGGAAACACCATATATTTT.

This clone was recorded once. A junction boundary mismatches the germline segment, possibly from a read error. The chain uses TRBV27 and TRBJ2-2; 7 nucleotides match TRBD2. Germline assignment: CDR1 MNHEY and CDR2 SMNVEV (reference sequence). The CDR3 runs to 17 residues. This CDR3 reads CARSLRTSRLFTGELFF. For the CDR3, the DNA is TGTGCCAGAAGTTTACGGACTAGTCGGTTATTCACCGGGGAGCTGTTTTTT.

The rearrangement joins TRBV28 to TRBJ1-5; no clear D gene. This CDR3 has 15 amino acids. The germline gives CDR1 MDHEN, CDR2 SYDVKM. V shed 7 bases and J shed 4 bases, with 17 bases lying between them. The CDR3 sequence: CASTVALNRNQPQHF. In DNA form, the CDR3 reads TGTGCCAGCACCGTAGCACTTAACCGAAATCAGCCCCAGCATTTT.

This clone was observed a handful of times. The chain recombines TRBV5-1 with TRBJ2-5; TRBD1 matches at 7 bases. After removal of 1 base from V and 2 bases from J, the junction contained 5 bases not matched to a gene. CDR3 size: 15 residues. CDR1 is SGHRS and CDR2 is YFSETQ in the germline V gene. The CDR3 nucleotides read TGCGCCAGCAGCTTGCCCGGGACAGTACAAGAGACCCAGTACTTC. Its translation: CASSLPGTVQETQYF.

In this sample, this clone turned up a few times. The chain uses TRBV19 and TRBJ2-5, with TRBD2 as a possible D gene (5 bases). The ends were cut back, 1 base at V and 4 bases at J, with 10 bases in the middle. The germline V gene has CDR1 LNHDA and CDR2 SQIVND (reference sequence). This CDR3 has 14 amino acids. CDR3 sequence (DNA): TGTGCCAGTAGTATAGTGTCGGGGTCAGAGACCCAGTACTTC. This translates into CASSIVSGSETQYF.

A word on this clone: The sample contains more than one DNA sequence encoding this CDR3. The V and J genes are TRBV9 and TRBJ2-7; D gene ambiguous. V was clipped by 4 bases and J by 6 bases, with 11 bases between them. The CDR3 sequence is 12 residues long. The germline V gene has CDR1 SGDLS and CDR2 YYNGEE. The CDR3 DNA is TGTGCCAGCAGCCCCCGCGGTGGCGAGCAGTACTTC. Translating gives CASSPRGGEQYF.

The rearrangement joins TRBV5-4 to TRBJ2-1; D is unclear. Trimming cost V 4 bases and J 0 bases, with 17 bases left between them. Germline values: CDR1 SGHNT, CDR2 YYREEE (reference sequence). CDR3 size: 17 residues. In nucleotides, the CDR3 is TGTGCCAGCAGCCCCGCTATGGGCAGTAGCTCCTACAATGAGCAGTTCTTC. The encoded protein is CASSPAMGSSSYNEQFF.

CDR3: CASSLSRGNQPQHF. CDR3 coding DNA: TGTGCCAGCAGTTTATCCAGGGGGAATCAGCCCCAGCATTTT. The J gene is TRBJ1-5, the V gene TRBV27; 7 bases are a match to TRBD1. V dropped 0 bases and J dropped 4; count of bases not matched to a gene: 0. This CDR3 is built from 14 residues. Germline V gene data show CDR1 as MNHEY and CDR2 as SMNVEV (reference sequence).

This clone turned up a few times. The V and J genes are TRBV30 and TRBJ2-1; no definite D call. Germline CDR1 is GTSNPN and CDR2 is SVGIG (reference sequence). CDR3 length equals 13 residues. The germline V and J ends were trimmed by 0 bases and 4 bases, with 7 bases remaining between them. CDR3 protein: CAWSVTQYNEQFF. The DNA of the CDR3 is TGTGCCTGGAGTGTTACTCAATACAATGAGCAGTTCTTC.